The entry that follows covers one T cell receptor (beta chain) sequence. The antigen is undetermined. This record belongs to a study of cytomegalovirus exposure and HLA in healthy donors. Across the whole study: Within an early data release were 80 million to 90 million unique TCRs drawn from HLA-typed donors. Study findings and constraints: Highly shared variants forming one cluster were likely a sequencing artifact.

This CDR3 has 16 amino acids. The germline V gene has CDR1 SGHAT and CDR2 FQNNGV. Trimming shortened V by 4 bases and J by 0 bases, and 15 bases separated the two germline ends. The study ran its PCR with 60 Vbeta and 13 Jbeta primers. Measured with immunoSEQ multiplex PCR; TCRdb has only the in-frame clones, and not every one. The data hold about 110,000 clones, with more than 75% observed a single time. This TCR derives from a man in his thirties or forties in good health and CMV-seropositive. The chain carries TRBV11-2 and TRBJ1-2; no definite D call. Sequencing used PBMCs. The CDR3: CASSSRLLRANYGYTF. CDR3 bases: TGTGCCAGCAGCTCTAGATTGTTGAGAGCTAACTATGGCTACACCTTC.